These 17 T cell receptor beta chains were sequenced from one sample in a study of CD8+ T cells in alopecia areata. After isolation, RNA underwent reverse transcription to generate cDNA as the sequencing template. TCRdb's copy holds only in-frame clones and misses some; the assay was immunoSEQ multiplex PCR. The repertoire holds roughly 150,000 clones, roughly 50% seen once, with approximately 4.3% in the top ten. The sample consisted of CD4+ T cells sorted from blood. The receptor source for this set is a human donor in good health.

The gene calls are TRBV30 and TRBJ1-5, with TRBD1 identical over 8 bases. Losses at the gene ends were 2 bases for V and 7 bases for J; bases not matched to a gene: 4. The CDR3 contains 13 residues. CDR1 is GTSNPN and CDR2 is SVGIG in the germline V gene (reference sequence). In DNA, the CDR3 is TGTGCCTGGAGTAAACAGGGGGACCAGCCCCAGCATTTT. It codes for CAWSKQGDQPQHF.

This clone was counted only a few times. This rearrangement joins TRBV7-2 to TRBJ1-5, with D perhaps matching TRBD1 (5 bases). The CDR3 is 15 amino acids. V lost 2 bases and J lost 2, with 10 bases in between. The germline CDR1 and CDR2 sequences are SGHTA and FQGNSA. The CDR3 sequence: CASSLQGWGNQPQHF. The CDR3 DNA reads as TGTGCCAGCAGCTTACAGGGATGGGGCAATCAGCCCCAGCATTTT.

This chain uses TRBV6-5 with TRBJ1-3; D is uncertain. This CDR3 region has 12 residues. V was shortened by 4 bases and J by 2 bases, with 3 bases between the two germline ends. CDR1 is MNHEY and CDR2 is SVGAGI in the germline V gene. The CDR3 DNA follows: TGTGCCAGCAGTTCGACTGGAAACACCATATATTTT. Amino acid sequence: CASSSTGNTIYF.

The gene calls are TRBV7-9 and TRBJ2-1; D gene ambiguous. The germline V gene encodes CDR1 SEHNR and CDR2 FQNEAQ (reference sequence). There are 11 residues in the CDR3. Trimming removed 5 bases at V and 9 bases at J, with 8 bases between. CDR3 in DNA: TGTGCCAGCAGCGGCAGCGTTGAGCAGTTCTTC. Translated: CASSGSVEQFF.

The chain recombines TRBV2 with TRBJ2-3, with a possible D match to TRBD2 (5 bases). V lost 7 bases and J 3 bases, leaving 17 bases between the germline ends. Germline V gene data show CDR1 as SNHLY and CDR2 as FYNNEI. The CDR3 has 15 residues. The CDR3 region has the DNA TGTGCCAGCACCCTCCAGGCTAGCAGGACAGATACGCAGTATTTT. Translated: CASTLQASRTDTQYF.

The rearrangement links TRBV7-6 to TRBJ2-7, with TRBD2 matching over 7 bases. Germline CDR1 and CDR2: SGHVS and FNYEAQ. The junction had 6 bases not matched to a gene; V was cut back by 3 bases and J by 7 bases. The CDR3 runs to 13 residues. The chain's CDR3 is CASSLNGGGEQYF. CDR3 in DNA: TGTGCCAGCAGCTTGAACGGCGGGGGAGAGCAGTACTTC.

The table lists this clone with a few counts. Other DNA variants within this sample encode the same CDR3. The CDR3 region has the DNA TGCGCCAGCAGCCCCTCCATCGGGGCCAACGTCCTGACTTTC. It codes for CASSPSIGANVLTF. The V and J genes are TRBV5-1 and TRBJ2-6; D call uncertain. Germline CDR1 is SGHRS and CDR2 is YFSETQ. Trimming took off 4 bases at V and 4 bases at J, with 9 bases between the two ends. CDR3 size: 14 residues.

Note on this clone: Additional DNA sequences in this sample encode the identical CDR3. This sequence joins TRBV7-9 and TRBJ2-5; no clear D. Trimming cost V 2 bases and J 5 bases, with 3 bases left between them. The CDR3 is made up of 11 amino acids. Germline values: CDR1 SEHNR, CDR2 FQNEAQ (reference sequence). This CDR3 reads CASSLKETQYF. CDR3 DNA sequence: TGTGCCAGCAGCTTAAAGGAGACCCAGTACTTC.

In this sample, this clone turned up once. The chain couples TRBV18 to TRBJ1-1; 7 nucleotides agree with TRBD1. Germline loops: CDR1 KGHSH, CDR2 LQKENI. V lost 5 bases, J lost 1 base, and 10 bases stayed unmatched. This CDR3 contains 16 residues. The CDR3 protein is CASSLSSGTANTEAFF. The CDR3 DNA sequence: TGTGCCAGCTCATTATCTTCCGGGACAGCGAACACTGAAGCTTTCTTT.

In this sample, this clone turned up a few times. This chain uses TRBV27 with TRBJ1-1; 8 nucleotides align to TRBD1. After removal of 6 bases from V and 4 bases from J, the junction contained 7 bases not matched to a gene. The germline gives CDR1 MNHEY, CDR2 SMNVEV (reference sequence). The CDR3 is 14 residues long. The CDR3 nucleotides are TGTGCCAGCAGACGAGACAGGGGTGGCACTGAAGCTTTCTTT. Protein: CASRRDRGGTEAFF.

This chain connects TRBV6-1 to TRBJ1-5; D call uncertain. CDR3 length: 15 residues. Germline lookup yields CDR1 MNHNS and CDR2 SASEGT. V was shortened by 7 bases and J by 6 bases, with 19 bases between the two germline ends. CDR3 sequence reads: CASTIRRAGAQPQHF. CDR3 DNA: TGTGCCAGCACCATAAGGAGGGCAGGTGCTCAGCCCCAGCATTTT.

This clone was observed a handful of times. The chain has TRBV5-4 and TRBJ2-3; no definite D call. Looked up from germline, CDR1 is SGHNT and CDR2 is YYREEE (reference sequence). The V end lost 0 bases, the J end lost 1 base, and 15 bases lay between the germline ends. CDR3 length equals 17 residues. The DNA for the CDR3 is TGTGCCAGCAGCTTGGGGTTGTGGCCGCTCGGCACAGATACGCAGTATTTT. Translation gives CASSLGLWPLGTDTQYF. The complete variable domain, with remaining parts taken from reference TRBV5-4 and TRBJ2-3, reads ETGVTQSPTHLIKTRGQQVTLRCSSQSGHNTVSWYQQALGQGPQFIFQYYREEENGRGNFPPRFSGLQFPNYSSELNVNALELDDSALYLCASSLGLWPLGTDTQYFGPGTRLTVL.

The chain is built from TRBV27 and TRBJ2-1, with no clear D. Germline CDR1 and CDR2: MNHEY and SMNVEV (reference sequence). This CDR3 has 13 residues. The V end was cut by 7 bases, the J end by 6 bases, with 13 bases between. The DNA of the CDR3 is TGTGCCAGCAAGATTGGTCCGTTCAATGAGCAGTTCTTC. This gives the protein CASKIGPFNEQFF.

This clone has only a few counts. The chain employs TRBV28 and TRBJ2-2; D is undetermined. Trimming cost V 2 bases and J 0 bases, with 4 bases left between them. Germline loops: CDR1 MDHEN, CDR2 SYDVKM. The CDR3 consists of 14 residues. In DNA form, the CDR3 reads TGTGCCAGCAGTTTACACTCGAACACCGGGGAGCTGTTTTTT. It is translated as CASSLHSNTGELFF.

V and J are TRBV29-1 and TRBJ2-5, with no clear D. TRBJ2-7 explains the end of the DNA better; the J call may be wrong. This CDR3 has 11 amino acids. CDR1 SQVTM and CDR2 ANQGSEA come from the germline V gene. Written as DNA, the CDR3 is TGCAGCGTCGGACCAGGCTACGAGCAGTACTTC. Encoded protein: CSVGPGYEQYF.

The rearrangement joins TRBV5-4 to TRBJ2-7, with 10 bases lining up with TRBD2. Germline loops: CDR1 SGHNT, CDR2 YYREEE (reference sequence). The CDR3 has 16 residues. J lost 0 bases, V lost 4 bases, and 7 bases had no gene match. This CDR3 reads CASSQVGLADSYEQYF. CDR3 DNA sequence: TGTGCCAGCAGCCAAGTCGGACTAGCGGACTCCTACGAGCAGTACTTC.

This clone was seen more than once but under ten times. This chain uses TRBV30 with TRBJ1-2; 8 bases map to TRBD1. Per the germline V gene, CDR1 is GTSNPN and CDR2 is SVGIG (reference sequence). V lost 4 bases to trimming and J lost 5 bases; unmatched junction nucleotides: 9. The CDR3 runs to 14 residues. The CDR3 here is CAWMSGQGFYGYTF. CDR3 sequence (DNA): TGTGCCTGGATGTCCGGACAGGGCTTTTATGGCTACACCTTC.